This T cell receptor (beta chain) was retrieved from a study of T-cell reconstitution after alpha-beta-depleted transplantation in children. Notes on the study in general: Expanded clones from the graft, numbering several hundred, reportedly supplied alpha-beta T cells about two months after transplant.

Trimming cost V 11 bases and J 6 bases, with 32 bases left between them. CDR3 length: 17 amino acids. Germline values: CDR1 LGHDT, CDR2 YNNKEL (reference sequence). On this clonotype: Its antigen is still unknown.

Using unique molecular identifiers, the investigators prepared the TCRbeta library. MiXCR, applied by TCRdb to the PCR reads, yields one record per CDR3 protein. The sample shows more than 120,000 distinct CDR3 sequences, about 8.8% of them seen only once. This specimen consisted of PBMCs, mostly from graft donor cells, obtained 180 days after TCRalphabeta/CD19-depleted stem cell transplant. This rearrangement joins TRBV3-1 to TRBJ2-7; a weak D match, TRBD1 (6 bases). The clonotype comes from a female patient under 10 years old who had a stem cell transplant for congenital amegakaryocytic thrombocytopenia, so the T cells may come from the graft donor. The CDR3: CASCLKSFTGRGSEQYF. The CDR3 nucleotides are TGTGCCTCCTGTCTCAAAAGTTTTACAGGGCGAGGTAGCGAGCAGTACTTC.